The next 13 T cell receptor beta chains were all read from a single sample in a study of blood T cell repertoires in COVID-19. TCRdb's copy holds only in-frame clones and misses some; the assay was immunoSEQ multiplex PCR. This table has 70,000 to 95,000 clones, about 81% appearing once. Sequenced: peripheral blood. Receptors originate from a human donor in a cohort sampled during active COVID-19.

In its sample, this clone was seen once. J is TRBJ2-5 and V is TRBV9; possible D gene TRBD2, 7 bases. The CDR3 is 15 amino acids. Germline CDR1 is SGDLS and CDR2 is YYNGEE. Trimming shortened V by 0 bases and J by 5 bases, and 14 bases separated the two germline ends. The CDR3 DNA is TGTGCCAGCAGCGTAGCTACGGGGGGCAGGGAGACCCAGTACTTC. Residues: CASSVATGGRETQYF. Supplemented by reference TRBV9 and TRBJ2-5, the full variable domain reads DSGVTQTPKHLITATGQRVTLRCSPRSGDLSVYWYQQSLDQGLQFLIQYYNGEERAKGNILERFSAQQFPDLHSELNLSSLELGDSALYFCASSVATGGRETQYFGPGTRLLVL.

V and J are TRBV18 and TRBJ1-2; the D gene is possibly TRBD1 (5 bases). The CDR3 spans 15 residues. CDR1 KGHSH and CDR2 LQKENI come from the germline V gene. The V and J ends lost 3 bases and 3 bases respectively, with 14 bases between them. The CDR3 region is CASSPLGGDDYGYTF. Here the CDR3 DNA reads TGTGCCAGCTCACCCCTTGGGGGGGATGACTATGGCTACACCTTC.

The chain employs TRBV7-3 and TRBJ2-6; no reliable D call. This CDR3 contains 15 residues. Trimming took off 2 bases at V and 0 bases at J, with 5 bases between the two ends. Per germline, CDR1 SGHTA and CDR2 FQGTGA. The CDR3 bases are TGTGCCAGCAGCTTACTGTCCTCTGGGGCCAACGTCCTGACTTTC. This codes for CASSLLSSGANVLTF.

The gene calls are TRBV6-6 and TRBJ1-2; 10 bases line up with TRBD1. CDR1 MNHNY and CDR2 SVGAGI come from the germline V gene (reference sequence). The CDR3 covers 15 residues. V lost 8 bases and J lost 4; bases outside the gene matches: 10. CDR3 DNA sequence: TGTGCCAGCCGCACCACCGGGACAGGGGTCTATGGCTACACCTTC. Protein sequence: CASRTTGTGVYGYTF.

The chain employs TRBV7-2 and TRBJ2-1; no definite D call. V was shortened by 4 bases and J by 4 bases, with 8 bases between the two germline ends. The CDR3 covers 13 residues. Germline lookup yields CDR1 SGHTA and CDR2 FQGNSA. The CDR3 protein is CASSSTQYNEQFF. The CDR3 region has the DNA TGTGCCAGCAGCTCGACACAGTACAATGAGCAGTTCTTC.

This chain links TRBV4-3 with TRBJ1-3; D is ambiguous. The germline V gene encodes CDR1 LGHNA and CDR2 YSLEER. CDR3 length: 13 residues. Trimming pared 1 base from V and 11 bases from J, leaving 12 bases between. For the CDR3, the DNA is TGCGCCAGCAGCCAAGGGCTCGTGGCCTCCATATATTTT. Its protein is CASSQGLVASIYF.

The chain recombines TRBV11-2 with TRBJ2-7, with 9 bases aligning to TRBD2. The length of the CDR3 is 17 residues. The trim removed 4 bases at V and 2 bases at J, leaving 12 bases unmatched. CDR1 is SGHAT and CDR2 is FQNNGV in the germline V gene. CDR3 in amino acids: CASSWSGTSGRTYEQYF. CDR3 nucleotide sequence: TGTGCCAGCAGCTGGTCTGGTACTAGCGGGCGGACCTACGAGCAGTACTTC. The full variable domain, rest sourced from reference TRBV11-2 and TRBJ2-7, is EAGVAQSPRYKIIEKRQSVAFWCNPISGHATLYWYQQILGQGPKLLIQFQNNGVVDDSQLPKDRFSAERLKGVDSTLKIQPAKLEDSAVYLCASSWSGTSGRTYEQYFGPGTRLTVT.

On this clone itself: The sample carries other DNA sequences with the same CDR3. The chain recombines TRBV5-1 with TRBJ1-1, with D possibly matching TRBD1 (5 bases). V was trimmed by 0 bases and J by 1 base, leaving 7 bases between them. The CDR3 extends over 14 amino acids. Germline V CDR1 and CDR2: SGHRS, YFSETQ. The CDR3 reads CASSLGTGNTEAFF. The CDR3 DNA is TGCGCCAGCAGCTTGGGTACAGGGAACACTGAAGCTTTCTTT.

V usage is TRBV18 and J usage is TRBJ1-4, with D hard to call. In germline, CDR1 is KGHSH, CDR2 LQKENI. Trimming shortened V by 4 bases and J by 7 bases, and 22 bases separated the two germline ends. This CDR3 contains 17 residues. The CDR3 nucleotides are TGTGCCAGCTCACTGACATCCACGGTTCAGGCTGGTGAAAAACTGTTTTTT. Protein: CASSLTSTVQAGEKLFF.

The gene calls are TRBV5-1 and TRBJ2-1, with 9 bases fitting TRBD2. The CDR3 runs to 17 residues. The V gene end was trimmed by 0 bases and the J gene end by 2 bases; junction bases not matched to a gene: 6. Germline CDR1 SGHRS, CDR2 YFSETQ. CDR3 nucleotides: TGCGCCAGCAGCTTGGCTGCGGGGGGGTCCCCCTACAATGAGCAGTTCTTC. The encoded protein is CASSLAAGGSPYNEQFF.

The table lists this clone with a few counts. The rearrangement joins TRBV11-2 to TRBJ1-6; no clear D gene. Germline loops: CDR1 SGHAT, CDR2 FQNNGV. The CDR3 extends over 15 amino acids. Trimming stripped 4 bases from V and 0 bases from J, with 7 bases between. As DNA, the CDR3 is TGTGCCAGCAGCTACGTGAGCTCCTATAATTCACCCCTCCACTTT. This sequence encodes CASSYVSSYNSPLHF.

The chain joins TRBV9 to TRBJ2-2; D gene uncertain. Germline assignment: CDR1 SGDLS and CDR2 YYNGEE. The length of the CDR3 is 15 residues. V shed 0 bases and J shed 7 bases, with 13 bases lying between them. The CDR3 region is CASSVDWAGSGELFF. DNA of the CDR3: TGTGCCAGCAGCGTAGATTGGGCTGGCAGCGGGGAGCTGTTTTTT.

This chain uses TRBV5-6 with TRBJ1-1, with D perhaps matching TRBD1 (5 bases). The CDR3 covers 13 residues. In germline, CDR1 is SGHDT, CDR2 YYEEEE. V shed 3 bases and J shed 4 bases, with 10 bases lying between them. The CDR3 DNA reads as TGTGCCAGCAGCTGGGGGGGAGGCACTGAAGCTTTCTTT. Residues: CASSWGGGTEAFF.